This T cell receptor (beta chain) was obtained from a study of blood T cell repertoires in COVID-19. Assay used: immunoSEQ multiplex PCR; TCRdb lists only in-frame clones, some missing. The data hold about 200,000 clones, with 70% to 90% observed a single time. V was pared by 3 bases and J by 0 bases, with 9 bases between. The CDR3 length is 14 residues. The germline V gene encodes CDR1 SEHNR and CDR2 FQNEAQ (reference sequence). This sequence joins TRBV7-9 and TRBJ2-7; tentatively, D is TRBD1 (5 bases). Sequenced material: peripheral blood. The TCR comes from a man aged 55 to 70 with acute or convalescent COVID-19. The CDR3 coding sequence is TGTGCCAGCAGCTTTCCAGGGATCTCCTACGAGCAGTACTTC. This codes for CASSFPGISYEQYF. Based on the CDR3 plus reference TRBV7-9 and TRBJ2-7, the full variable domain is DTGVSQNPRHKITKRGQNVTFRCDPISEHNRLYWYRQTLGQGPEFLTYFQNEAQLEKSRLLSDRFSAERPKGSFSTLEIQRTEQGDSAMYLCASSFPGISYEQYFGPGTRLTVT.